This T cell receptor beta chain was obtained from a study of CD8 T cells in Susac syndrome. Between the trimmed V and J ends, which lost 0 bases and 1 base, there was a span of 8 bases. Looked up from germline, CDR1 is KGHDR and CDR2 is SFDVKD. This CDR3 spans 16 amino acids. Reverse transcription of roughly 0.45 to 1 ug RNA used random hexamers. TCRdb reprocessed the immunoSEQ multiplex PCR reads with MiXCR, giving one entry per CDR3 protein. Among 130,000 or so distinct CDR3 sequences listed, approximately 96% were seen once. The chain links TRBV24-1 to TRBJ2-2, with D tentatively TRBD1 (6 bases). The receptor was isolated from a human donor with multiple sclerosis. Sequenced sample: CD4+ T cells from PBMCs. The CDR3 here is CATSDLFRGNTGELFF. As DNA, the CDR3 is TGTGCCACCAGTGATTTGTTCAGGGGGAACACCGGGGAGCTGTTTTTT.